The 13 T cell receptor beta chains in this list originate from one sample, sequenced in a study of STAT3 mutations in large granular lymphocyte leukemia (dated by TCRdb to about 2019). Beyond this particular receptor, the publication reports: All T-LGLL patients had at least one immunodominant TCRbeta clonotype, and roughly half had multiple immunodominant subclonotypes.

These receptors have no known antigen. Library preparation employed the immunoSEQ multiplex PCR assay. The table was pulled from immuneACCESS by TCRdb, which kept in-frame rearrangements only. Such tables lose some clones; where checked, under half of the loss comes from unresolved V genes, and the rest has no known cause. The sample data list under 35,000 clones, and about 80% of these were observed just once. The ten largest clones take up approximately 31% of the sample. The sample taken for sequencing was peripheral blood mononuclear cells. The receptors shown here come from a woman aged 50 to 60 with T-cell large granular lymphocyte leukemia. Some clones in this sample may be carry-over from other donors' samples. The age is the age at diagnosis.

The rearrangement uses TRBV28 and TRBJ1-1; tentatively, D is TRBD1 (5 bases). Germline CDR1 and CDR2: MDHEN and SYDVKM. There are 14 residues in the CDR3. V was shortened by 3 bases and J by 2 bases, with 10 bases between the two germline ends. The CDR3 loop reads CASSLWGYNTEAFF. CDR3 DNA sequence: TGTGCCAGCAGTTTGTGGGGCTATAACACTGAAGCTTTCTTT.

The chain has TRBV27 and TRBJ2-7; 9 bases are a match to TRBD2. The CDR3 covers 15 residues. V gave up 7 bases and J gave up 2 bases; unmatched junction bases: 9. Germline CDR1 reads MNHEY; CDR2 reads SMNVEV (reference sequence). CDR3 sequence: CASTDHPSGTYEQYF. In DNA, the CDR3 is TGTGCCAGCACCGACCACCCTAGCGGGACCTACGAGCAGTACTTC.

This clone was seen a handful of times. The chain links TRBV4-1 to TRBJ2-7; D gene uncertain. The germline V and J ends were trimmed by 0 bases and 5 bases, with 2 bases remaining between them. Germline CDR1 reads MGHRA; CDR2 reads YSYEKL. CDR3 size: 11 residues. The CDR3 spells CASSQDHEQYF. The CDR3 DNA sequence: TGCGCCAGCAGCCAAGACCACGAGCAGTACTTC.

Written as DNA, the CDR3 is TGCGCCAGCAGCCAAGGGGCCGGCACTCGCCATGTCACAGATACGCAGTATTTT. It codes for CASSQGAGTRHVTDTQYF. The rearrangement uses TRBV4-1 and TRBJ2-3, with D uncertain. Germline V gene sequence: CDR1 MGHRA, CDR2 YSYEKL. The CDR3 spans 18 residues. The ends were cut back, 1 base at V and 2 bases at J, with 19 bases in the middle.

In nucleotides, the CDR3 is TGTGCCAGCAGTTACGACGGGACCCCTGATACGCAGTATTTT. Protein product: CASSYDGTPDTQYF. This sequence joins TRBV6-6 and TRBJ2-3, with D perhaps matching TRBD1 or TRBD2 (5 bases each). CDR3 length equals 14 residues. Germline CDR1 and CDR2: MNHNY and SVGAGI (reference sequence). V lost 2 bases, J lost 6 bases, and 12 bases lay in between.

This clone was recorded once. This chain joins TRBV12-5 and TRBJ2-4; a weak D match, TRBD1 (6 bases). V shed 1 base and J shed 0 bases, with 7 bases lying between them. From germline, CDR1 is LGHNT and CDR2 FRNRAP. The CDR3 spans 15 residues. The CDR3 loop reads CASGLGTVAKNIQYF. The CDR3 DNA reads TGTGCTAGTGGTTTGGGGACAGTAGCCAAAAACATTCAGTACTTC.

The gene calls are TRBV9 and TRBJ2-3, with a weak D call TRBD2 (7 bases). The CDR3 runs to 16 residues. The ends were cut back, 0 bases at V and 3 bases at J, with 14 bases in the middle. Germline values: CDR1 SGDLS, CDR2 YYNGEE. The CDR3 nucleotides are TGTGCCAGCAGCGTAGATGTAGGGGGAGGGACAGATACGCAGTATTTT. Encoded protein: CASSVDVGGGTDTQYF.

By share, this clone counts as medium-sized (0.01 to 0.1%). The chain links TRBV9 to TRBJ1-2, with D possibly matching TRBD1 (6 bases). CDR1 is SGDLS and CDR2 is YYNGEE in the germline V gene. V was shortened by 6 bases and J by 4 bases, with 19 bases between the two germline ends. There are 15 residues in the CDR3. CDR3 nucleotide sequence: TGTGCCAGCACCAACCATGTCTCAGGGGTCTATGGCTACACCTTC. The encoded protein is CASTNHVSGVYGYTF.

The chain couples TRBV7-3 to TRBJ2-5; 8 bases fit TRBD1. This CDR3 region has 16 residues. Per the germline V gene, CDR1 is SGHTA and CDR2 is FQGTGA. V lost 2 bases to trimming and J lost 2 bases; unmatched junction nucleotides: 7. DNA of the CDR3: TGTGCCAGCAGCTTATCTGGGACAGGCCTGCAAGAGACCCAGTACTTC. Translated: CASSLSGTGLQETQYF.

V is TRBV29-1 and J is TRBJ2-1, with 10 bases matching TRBD2. Trimming at V came to 3 bases and at J to 0 bases, leaving 2 bases not matched to a gene. The CDR3 has 15 amino acids. Germline V CDR1 and CDR2: SQVTM, ANQGSEA. The CDR3 DNA sequence: TGCAGCGTTGAGTCTAGCGGGAGCTCCTACAATGAGCAGTTCTTC. It encodes CSVESSGSSYNEQFF.

The chain links TRBV12-5 to TRBJ1-5; D unresolved. The V gene lost 5 bases and the J gene lost 9 bases, with 14 bases spanning the gap. The CDR3 covers 13 residues. The germline V gene encodes CDR1 LGHNT and CDR2 FRNRAP. CDR3 residues: CASGIGLTGPQHF. The CDR3, as DNA: TGTGCTAGTGGTATTGGTTTAACGGGGCCCCAGCATTTT. Full variable domain (remainder filled in from reference TRBV12-5 and TRBJ1-5): DARVTQTPRHKVTEMGQEVTMRCQPILGHNTVFWYRQTMMQGLELLAYFRNRAPLDDSGMPKDRFSAEMPDATLATLKIQPSEPRDSAVYFCASGIGLTGPQHFGDGTRLSIL.

This clone was counted only a few times. The chain carries TRBV7-8 and TRBJ1-1, with TRBD1 identical over 7 bases. V shed 2 bases and J 3 bases; nucleotides not matched to a gene: 3. In germline, CDR1 is SGHVS, CDR2 FQNEAQ. This CDR3 contains 14 residues. This CDR3 reads CASSLPGGDTEAFF. CDR3 nucleotides: TGTGCCAGCAGCTTACCAGGGGGGGACACTGAAGCTTTCTTT.

CDR3 nucleotides: TGCGCCAGCAGCTTGGCCGGGGGTGGGAAGAACACTGAAGCTTTCTTT. Amino acids: CASSLAGGGKNTEAFF. The chain is built from TRBV5-1 and TRBJ1-1, with D possibly being TRBD1 (5 bases). Germline V gene sequence: CDR1 SGHRS, CDR2 YFSETQ. V was trimmed by 0 bases and J by 1 base, leaving 13 bases between them. The CDR3 is made up of 16 amino acids.